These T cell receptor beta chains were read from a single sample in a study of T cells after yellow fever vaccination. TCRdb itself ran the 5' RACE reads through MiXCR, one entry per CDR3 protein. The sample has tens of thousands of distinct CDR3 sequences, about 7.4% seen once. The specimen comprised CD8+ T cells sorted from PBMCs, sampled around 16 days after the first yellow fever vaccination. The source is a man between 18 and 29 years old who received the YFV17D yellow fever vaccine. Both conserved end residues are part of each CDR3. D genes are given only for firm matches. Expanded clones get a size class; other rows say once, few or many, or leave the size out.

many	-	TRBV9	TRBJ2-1	TGTGCCAGCAGCGTAGCGGGCAGTACCGCGAATGAGCAGTTCTTC	CASSVAGSTANEQFF
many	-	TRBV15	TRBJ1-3	TGTGCCACCAGCAGAGAAAAGACCATATATTTT	CATSREKTIYF
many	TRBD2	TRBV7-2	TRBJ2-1	TGTGCCAGCAGCTTTAGCGGGGGAGCAGGCAATGAGCAGTTCTTC	CASSFSGGAGNEQFF
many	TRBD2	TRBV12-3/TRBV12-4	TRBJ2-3	TGTGCCAGCACCTGGGTACTAGCGCTTGATACGCAGTATTTT	CASTWVLALDTQYF
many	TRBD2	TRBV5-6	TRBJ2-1	TGTGCCAGCCTAAACGGGGGGGGTGGCCTGACCAATGAGCAGTTCTTC	CASLNGGGGLTNEQFF
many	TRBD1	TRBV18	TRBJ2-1	TGTGCCAGCTCAACCTCCACACAGGGGTACAATGAGCAGTTCTTC	CASSTSTQGYNEQFF
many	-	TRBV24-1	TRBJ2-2	TGTGCCACCAGTGATTTACACACCGGGGAGCTGTTTTTT	CATSDLHTGELFF
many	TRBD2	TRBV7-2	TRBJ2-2	TGTGCCAGCAGCCCCCCGAATAGCGGGACCGGGGAGCTGTTTTTT	CASSPPNSGTGELFF
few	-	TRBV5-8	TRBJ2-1	TGTGCCAGCAGCTTTGGGCCAGGCGACAATGAGCAGTTCTTC	CASSFGPGDNEQFF
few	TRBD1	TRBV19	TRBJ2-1	TGTGCCAGTAGTATAGGGACAGGGGCCTACAATGAGCAGTTCTTC	CASSIGTGAYNEQFF
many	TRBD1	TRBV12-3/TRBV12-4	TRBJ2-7	TGTGCCAGCACCTGGCAGGGGGCGGACGAGCAGTACTTC	CASTWQGADEQYF
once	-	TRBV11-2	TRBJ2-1	TGTGCCAGCAGCGCGCCCCCGGAGGGGTACAATGAGCAGTTCTTC	CASSAPPEGYNEQFF
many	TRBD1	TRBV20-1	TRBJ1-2	TGCAGTGCTAGAGATACGGACAGGGTGGATGGCTACACCTTC	CSARDTDRVDGYTF
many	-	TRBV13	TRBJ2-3	TGTGCCAGCAGCGCCCGACAGGTAGATACGCAGTATTTT	CASSARQVDTQYF
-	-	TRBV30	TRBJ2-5	TGTGCCTGGAGGGGGACTGAGGAGACCCAGTACTTC	CAWRGTEETQYF
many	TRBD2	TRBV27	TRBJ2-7	TGTGCCAGCAGTTTTGGGACTAGCGGGGGGGGGGAGCAGTACTTC	CASSFGTSGGGEQYF
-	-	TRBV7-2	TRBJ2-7	TGTGCCAGCAGCCCTGCCAGGGCCCCCTACGAGCAGTACTTC	CASSPARAPYEQYF
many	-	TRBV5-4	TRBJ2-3	TGTGCCAGCAGCTTGGCGCAGGACCCAGATACGCAGTATTTT	CASSLAQDPDTQYF
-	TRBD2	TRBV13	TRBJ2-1	TGTGCCAGCAGTTATCTAGCGGGGGGGGACAATGAGCAGTTCTTC	CASSYLAGGDNEQFF
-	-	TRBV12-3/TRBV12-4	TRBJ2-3	TGTGCCAGCAGTTTGGTGGGCTGGGGGGCCCGCGTCTTCACAGATACGCAGTATTTT	CASSLVGWGARVFTDTQYF
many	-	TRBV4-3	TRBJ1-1	TGCGCCAGCAGCCAGATCCACCGTTTGAACACTGAAGCTTTCTTT	CASSQIHRLNTEAFF
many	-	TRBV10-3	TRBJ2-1	TGTGCCATCAGTGAATCGTACAATGAGCAGTTCTTC	CAISESYNEQFF
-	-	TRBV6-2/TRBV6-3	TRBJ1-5	TGTGCCAGCAGTTACCCGGATTTAATAAGGTACCAGCCCCAGCATTTT	CASSYPDLIRYQPQHF
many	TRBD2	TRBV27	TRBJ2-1	TGTGCCAGCAGTCCCGCGGGGGAGGGCTACAATGAGCAGTTCTTC	CASSPAGEGYNEQFF
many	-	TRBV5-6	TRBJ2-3	TGTGCCAGCAGCTTGGAAGCCCGATATTTT	CASSLEARYF
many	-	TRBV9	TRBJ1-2	TGTGCCAGCAGCCCCCCGGGTCCGACTAACTATGGCTACACCTTC	CASSPPGPTNYGYTF
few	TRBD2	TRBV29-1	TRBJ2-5	TGCAGCGTGGTCGGGGGGGCGGGAGAGACCCAGTACTTC	CSVVGGAGETQYF
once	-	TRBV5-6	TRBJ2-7	TGTGCCAGCAGCACCGGGCTGGGCTGCACCTACGAGCAGTACTTC	CASSTGLGCTYEQYF
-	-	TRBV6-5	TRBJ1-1	TGTGCCAGCAGTTACCGGGGGGGGGTAGGTGCTACTGAAGCTTTCTTT	CASSYRGGVGATEAFF
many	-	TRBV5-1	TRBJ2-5	TGCGCCAGCACCGATGTAAATCCAGAGACCCAGTACTTC	CASTDVNPETQYF
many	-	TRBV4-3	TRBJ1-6	TGCGCCAGCAGCCAAGATTCCCCACCTTCTAATTCACCCCTCCACTTT	CASSQDSPPSNSPLHF
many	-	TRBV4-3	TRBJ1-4	TGCGCCAGCAGCCAAGAGACCCGTGGACAGTCAAATGAAAAACTGTTTTTT	CASSQETRGQSNEKLFF
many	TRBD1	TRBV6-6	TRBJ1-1	TGTGCCAGCAGTTACACAGGGGCTGAAGCTTTCTTT	CASSYTGAEAFF
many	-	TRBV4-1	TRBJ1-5	TGCGCCAGCAGCCAAGTTTGGCCCACGACGCGCTCCAGGGTCAATCAGCCCCAGCATTTT	CASSQVWPTTRSRVNQPQHF
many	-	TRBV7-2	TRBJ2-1	TGTGCCAGCAGTGCCCCGGGAATCTCCTACAATGAGCAGTTCTTC	CASSAPGISYNEQFF
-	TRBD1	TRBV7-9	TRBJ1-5	TGTGCCAGCAGTCTATGGGGGACAGGGGGCACGGGACAGCCCCAGCATTTT	CASSLWGTGGTGQPQHF
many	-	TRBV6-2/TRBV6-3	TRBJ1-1	TGTGCCAGCAGTTGGAGGGGATTGAGCACTGAAGCTTTCTTT	CASSWRGLSTEAFF
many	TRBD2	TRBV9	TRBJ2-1	TGTGCCAGCAGCGTAGTAGCGGGGGGCTACAATGAGCAGTTCTTC	CASSVVAGGYNEQFF
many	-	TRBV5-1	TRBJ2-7	TGCGCCAGCAGATCGGGCCCCCCCGACGGGCAGTACTTC	CASRSGPPDGQYF
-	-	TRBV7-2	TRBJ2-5	TGTGCCAGCAGCCCAAGCCTTTTAGGGGAGACCCAGTACTTC	CASSPSLLGETQYF
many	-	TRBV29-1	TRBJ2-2	TGCAGCGTGTTTTCAGGGGACCTTTCGCTTGGCGGGGAGCTGTTTTTT	CSVFSGDLSLGGELFF
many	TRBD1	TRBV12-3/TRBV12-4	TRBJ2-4	TGTGCCAGCAGTTTTGGACAGGGCGGCAAAAACATTCAGTACTTC	CASSFGQGGKNIQYF
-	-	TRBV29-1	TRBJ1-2	TGCAGCGTTGAAGATAGGGCTGAAGGGGTATATGGCTACACCTTC	CSVEDRAEGVYGYTF
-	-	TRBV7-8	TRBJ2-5	TGTTCCAGCAGCTGGGACACAACCGACGCCACCCAAGAGACCCAGTACTTC	CSSSWDTTDATQETQYF
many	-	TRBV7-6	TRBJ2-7	TGTGCCAGCAGCTCAACCCAAACCGAGCAGTACTTC	CASSSTQTEQYF
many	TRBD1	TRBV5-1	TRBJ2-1	TGCGCCAGCAGCCCCCGGACAGGGTTCTACAATGAGCAGTTCTTC	CASSPRTGFYNEQFF
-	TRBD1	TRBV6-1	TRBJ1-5	TGTGCCACCGTTTGGACAGGGATTAATCAGCCCCAGCATTTT	CATVWTGINQPQHF
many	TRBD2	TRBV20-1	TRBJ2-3	TGCAGTGCTATTAGCGGGGGCCACAGCACAGATACGCAGTATTTT	CSAISGGHSTDTQYF
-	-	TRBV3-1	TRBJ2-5	TGTGCCACCTGCCAGCAGATCCAAGGGACACAGCCCTTC	CATCQQIQGTQPF
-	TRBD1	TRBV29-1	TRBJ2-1	TGCAGCGCACGAGGAGGGACAGGGAACAATGAGCAGTTCTTC	CSARGGTGNNEQFF
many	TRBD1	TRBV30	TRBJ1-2	TGTGCCTGGGAACTGACAGGGGGCTTCGGTGGCTACACCTTC	CAWELTGGFGGYTF
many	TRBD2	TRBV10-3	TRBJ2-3	TGTGCCATCAGAACGACTAGCGGGGGAGACACAGATACGCAGTATTTT	CAIRTTSGGDTDTQYF
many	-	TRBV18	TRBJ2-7	TGTGCCAGCTCACCACCGGGACTCTACGAGCAGTACTTC	CASSPPGLYEQYF
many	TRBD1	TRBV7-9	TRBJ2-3	TGTGCCAGCAGTATGACAGGGGTGGGCACAGATACGCAGTATTTT	CASSMTGVGTDTQYF